The 32 T cell receptor beta chains given below trace back to one sample, sequenced in a study of blood T cell repertoires in COVID-19. Using immunoSEQ multiplex PCR, the repertoire was profiled, and TCRdb retains in-frame clones only, with some absent. The sample contains 25,000 to 35,000 clones, 89% of which appear only once. The sample was peripheral blood. The receptors shown here come from a human donor in a cohort sampled during active COVID-19.

The gene calls are TRBV4-3 and TRBJ1-4; TRBD1 agrees at 7 bases. The CDR3 has 14 amino acids. The V and J ends lost 4 bases and 7 bases, in that order; junction bases with no gene match: 6. Germline CDR1 LGHNA, CDR2 YSLEER. The chain's CDR3 is CASSPHRGGEKLFF. CDR3 DNA: TGCGCCAGCAGCCCGCACAGGGGTGGTGAAAAACTGTTTTTT.

V and J are TRBV19 and TRBJ2-3; 9 bases match TRBD1. This CDR3 spans 15 amino acids. Germline lookup yields CDR1 LNHDA and CDR2 SQIVND (reference sequence). With V trimmed by 4 bases and J by 1 base, 3 bases remained unmatched. The chain's CDR3 is CASSNRGPGTDTQYF. CDR3 sequence (DNA): TGTGCCAGTAGTAACAGGGGGCCAGGCACAGATACGCAGTATTTT. Full variable domain (missing parts from reference TRBV19 and TRBJ2-3): DGGITQSPKYLFRKEGQNVTLSCEQNLNHDAMYWYRQDPGQGLRLIYYSQIVNDFQKGDIAEGYSVSREKKESFPLTVTSAQKNPTAFYLCASSNRGPGTDTQYFGPGTRLTVL.

J is TRBJ2-1 and V is TRBV28; 8 bases agree with TRBD1. This CDR3 spans 15 amino acids. The V gene's germline CDR1 is MDHEN and CDR2 SYDVKM. Trimming cost V 4 bases and J 4 bases; bases outside gene matches: 6. The CDR3 DNA reads as TGTGCCAGCAGTTCCGCGGGACAGGCATACAATGAGCAGTTCTTC. Its protein product is CASSSAGQAYNEQFF.

V and J are TRBV6-5 and TRBJ1-5; D is perhaps TRBD1 (5 bases). The V end lost 0 bases, the J end lost 4 bases, and 7 bases lay between the germline ends. CDR1 MNHEY and CDR2 SVGAGI come from the germline V gene. The CDR3 totals 14 residues. The CDR3: CASSYSRQNQPQHF. CDR3 sequence (DNA): TGTGCCAGCAGTTACTCGAGACAGAATCAGCCCCAGCATTTT.

The gene calls are TRBV9 and TRBJ2-7, with 8 nucleotides matching TRBD2. J lost 4 bases, V lost 0 bases, and 6 bases had no gene match. The CDR3 is 15 residues long. Germline values: CDR1 SGDLS, CDR2 YYNGEE. This chain's CDR3 is CASSVDGGAGYEQYF. CDR3 nucleotides: TGTGCCAGCAGCGTAGACGGGGGGGCCGGATACGAGCAGTACTTC.

CDR3 nucleotide sequence: TGTGCCAGCAGTTTCAGGGTCTACGAGCAGTACTTC. Its protein product is CASSFRVYEQYF. The V and J genes are TRBV28 and TRBJ2-7; D is possibly TRBD1 (5 bases). This CDR3 is 12 amino acids long. Germline lookup yields CDR1 MDHEN and CDR2 SYDVKM. The V end was cut by 3 bases, the J end by 3 bases, with 6 bases between.

The sample holds one count of this clone. The chain combines TRBV7-9 with TRBJ2-3; 8 nucleotides line up with TRBD2. The J segment lost 5 bases and the V segment lost 1 base, leaving 8 bases of the junction unmatched. This CDR3 is built from 16 residues. CDR1 is SEHNR and CDR2 is FQNEAQ in the germline V gene (reference sequence). The CDR3 here is CASSLETGGPVDTQYF. Here the CDR3 DNA reads TGTGCCAGCAGCTTAGAGACGGGGGGGCCGGTAGATACGCAGTATTTT. Looking up the rest from reference TRBV7-9 and TRBJ2-3 gives the full variable domain: DTGVSQNPRHKITKRGQNVTFRCDPISEHNRLYWYRQTLGQGPEFLTYFQNEAQLEKSRLLSDRFSAERPKGSFSTLEIQRTEQGDSAMYLCASSLETGGPVDTQYFGPGTRLTVL.

This rearrangement joins TRBV5-4 to TRBJ2-7, with 9 nucleotides matching TRBD2. Germline values: CDR1 SGHNT, CDR2 YYREEE (reference sequence). This CDR3 comprises 17 residues. J was trimmed by 2 bases and V by 0 bases; bases with no gene match: 9. This chain's CDR3 is CASSLARSSGATYEQYF. CDR3 DNA: TGTGCCAGCAGCTTGGCCCGTTCTAGCGGGGCCACCTACGAGCAGTACTTC.

The chain employs TRBV27 and TRBJ2-3; TRBD2 matches 12 bases. The CDR3 consists of 20 residues. The J segment lost 0 bases and the V segment lost 5 bases, leaving 15 bases of the junction unmatched. Germline CDR1 MNHEY, CDR2 SMNVEV (reference sequence). CDR3 sequence reads: CASSPHRLAGELSSTDTQYF. DNA of the CDR3: TGTGCCAGCAGTCCCCACCGACTAGCGGGGGAACTCTCTAGCACAGATACGCAGTATTTT.

The chain has TRBV29-1 and TRBJ2-1; TRBD1 matches at 9 bases. The CDR3 is 13 residues long. J gave up 5 bases and V 6 bases, and 5 bases lay outside the gene matches. Germline V gives CDR1 SQVTM, CDR2 ANQGSEA. The CDR3 DNA sequence: TGCAGCGTGGCTCGGACAGGGGACAATGAGCAGTTCTTC. Protein product: CSVARTGDNEQFF.

The J gene is TRBJ2-1, the V gene TRBV5-4; 7 nucleotides agree with TRBD2. The germline gives CDR1 SGHNT, CDR2 YYREEE (reference sequence). This CDR3 is built from 15 residues. Trimming at V came to 0 bases and at J to 3 bases, leaving 3 bases not matched to a gene. The CDR3 spells CASSLERGVYNEQFF. The CDR3 bases are TGTGCCAGCAGCTTGGAACGGGGGGTCTACAATGAGCAGTTCTTC.

This rearrangement joins TRBV3-1 (or the pseudogene TRBV3-2) to TRBJ2-5, with a possible D match to TRBD2 (6 bases). The CDR3 consists of 17 residues. Germline V gene data show CDR1 as LGHDT and CDR2 as YNNKEL (reference sequence). Trimming took 1 base from V and 7 from J, leaving 22 bases between them. The CDR3, as DNA: TGTGCCAGCAGCCAAGGGACACCGGGACTTCAAGCGGTGACCCAGTACTTC. Translated: CASSQGTPGLQAVTQYF.

The CDR3 loop is CASSLETSGVNEQFF. The CDR3 nucleotides read TGTGCCAGCAGCTTAGAGACTAGCGGGGTCAATGAGCAGTTCTTC. The chain is built from TRBV11-2 and TRBJ2-1, with 11 positions matching TRBD2. Germline V lookup: CDR1 SGHAT, CDR2 FQNNGV. The ends lost 0 bases at V and 6 bases at J; junction bases unmatched: 1. CDR3 length: 15 amino acids.

Here the CDR3 reads CASSEGATGEAFF. DNA of the CDR3: TGTGCCAGCAGCGAGGGGGCTACGGGTGAAGCTTTCTTT. The chain is built from TRBV7-9 and TRBJ1-1; 7 bases are a match to TRBD1. Looked up from germline, CDR1 is SEHNR and CDR2 is FQNEAQ (reference sequence). V dropped 5 bases and J dropped 7; count of bases not matched to a gene: 7. The CDR3 has 13 residues.

The V and J genes are TRBV2 and TRBJ2-1; 9 bases agree with TRBD1. The CDR3 length is 14 residues. V shed 6 bases and J 7 bases; nucleotides not matched to a gene: 7. Germline loops: CDR1 SNHLY, CDR2 FYNNEI. CDR3 nucleotide sequence: TGTGCCAGCAGGCGACAGGGGGTGACGAATGAGCAGTTCTTC. This codes for CASRRQGVTNEQFF.

The chain combines TRBV6-4 with TRBJ1-2, with 9 bases aligning to TRBD1. CDR1 and CDR2 from the germline V gene are MRHNA and SNTAGT. With 2 bases clipped from V and 8 bases from J, the junction kept 6 bases outside the gene matches. The CDR3 consists of 14 residues. The CDR3, as DNA: TGTGCCAGCAGTGACCCGTACAGGGGGCTCGGCTACACCTTC. Translation gives CASSDPYRGLGYTF.

The V gene is TRBV7-2, the J gene TRBJ1-1; D remains unclear. CDR3 length: 13 residues. Trimming shortened V by 6 bases and J by 2 bases, and 10 bases separated the two germline ends. Per the germline V gene, CDR1 is SGHTA and CDR2 is FQGNSA. The CDR3 is CASSSDANTEAFF. Written as DNA, the CDR3 is TGTGCCAGCAGTTCAGATGCTAACACTGAAGCTTTCTTT.

The chain carries TRBV5-6 and TRBJ2-1; perhaps TRBD1 as D (6 bases). Germline V gene data show CDR1 as SGHDT and CDR2 as YYEEEE. The V and J ends lost 4 bases and 8 bases respectively, with 22 bases between them. The CDR3 contains 16 residues. The CDR3 region is CASSQTGHDLVDEQFF. The CDR3 nucleotides are TGTGCCAGCAGCCAGACAGGCCACGATTTAGTCGATGAGCAGTTCTTC.

The gene calls are TRBV5-1 and TRBJ1-4; the D gene is possibly TRBD1 (6 bases). Germline-derived CDR1 and CDR2 are SGHRS and YFSETQ. V was shortened by 1 base and J by 7 bases, with 11 bases between the two germline ends. CDR3 length: 14 amino acids. CDR3 region: CASSLLGAGEKLFF. As DNA, the CDR3 is TGCGCCAGCAGCTTGTTGGGGGCTGGTGAAAAACTGTTTTTT.

This rearrangement joins TRBV28 to TRBJ2-2; 7 nucleotides match TRBD1. After removal of 6 bases from V and 0 bases from J, the junction contained 1 base not matched to a gene. This CDR3 has 14 residues. Per germline, CDR1 MDHEN and CDR2 SYDVKM. The CDR3 region is CASSGTANTGELFF. The CDR3 nucleotides read TGTGCCAGCAGCGGGACAGCGAACACCGGGGAGCTGTTTTTT. Drawing the rest from reference TRBV28 and TRBJ2-2, the complete variable domain is DVKVTQSSRYLVKRTGEKVFLECVQDMDHENMFWYRQDPGLGLRLIYFSYDVKMKEKGDIPEGYSVSREKKERFSLILESASTNQTSMYLCASSGTANTGELFFGEGSRLTVL.

The CDR3 loop is CASSPDGPGELFF. The CDR3 DNA is TGTGCCAGCAGCCCCGATGGGCCCGGGGAGCTGTTTTTT. The chain links TRBV3-1 (or the pseudogene TRBV3-2) to TRBJ2-2; D remains ambiguous. This CDR3 is built from 13 residues. V lost 4 bases, J lost 6 bases, and 9 bases lay in between. Germline lookup yields CDR1 LGHDT and CDR2 YNNKEL (reference sequence).

V and J are TRBV2 and TRBJ2-7; TRBD2 is a possible D gene (5 bases). The CDR3 runs to 14 residues. Trimming cost V 4 bases and J 0 bases, with 10 bases left between them. Germline V lookup: CDR1 SNHLY, CDR2 FYNNEI. The DNA for the CDR3 is TGTGCCAGCAGTGGAGCTAGCCACTCCTACGAGCAGTACTTC. Protein sequence: CASSGASHSYEQYF.

CDR3 loop: CASSQPGRTAAETQYF. In nucleotides, the CDR3 is TGCGCCAGCAGCCAACCCGGTCGGACAGCCGCGGAGACCCAGTACTTC. The chain recombines TRBV4-1 with TRBJ2-5; a possible D gene is TRBD1 (6 bases). This CDR3 spans 16 amino acids. Germline CDR1 MGHRA, CDR2 YSYEKL. V shed 2 bases and J shed 5 bases, with 18 bases lying between them.

The V call is TRBV9, the J call TRBJ2-7; TRBD1 agrees at 7 bases. Losses at the gene ends were 0 bases for V and 4 bases for J; bases not matched to a gene: 4. This CDR3 is built from 14 residues. The germline gives CDR1 SGDLS, CDR2 YYNGEE. CDR3 coding DNA: TGTGCCAGCAGCGTAGGGGACAGAATTTACGAGCAGTACTTC. It translates to CASSVGDRIYEQYF.

The chain employs TRBV10-3 and TRBJ1-1; D unclear. This CDR3 contains 14 residues. Trimming stripped 3 bases from V and 5 bases from J, with 13 bases between. Germline values: CDR1 ENHRY, CDR2 SYGVKD. CDR3 sequence reads: CAISERAGNTEAFF. The CDR3 nucleotides read TGTGCCATCAGTGAACGGGCGGGAAATACTGAAGCTTTCTTT.

This clone appeared once. The chain recombines TRBV9 with TRBJ2-5, with D possibly TRBD1 on 6 matching bases. V dropped 5 bases and J dropped 1 base, with 9 bases sitting between them. The length of the CDR3 is 13 residues. Germline lookup yields CDR1 SGDLS and CDR2 YYNGEE. Here the CDR3 reads CASSWGPQETQYF. CDR3 nucleotides: TGTGCCAGCAGTTGGGGGCCCCAAGAGACCCAGTACTTC.

The gene calls are TRBV9 and TRBJ1-1; D might be TRBD1 (6 bases). Germline CDR1 and CDR2: SGDLS and YYNGEE. The CDR3 is 15 residues long. The ends were cut back, 0 bases at V and 4 bases at J, with 13 bases in the middle. Here the CDR3 DNA reads TGTGCCAGCAGCGTAGGAGTGGGGGCGACCACTGAAGCTTTCTTT. Protein product: CASSVGVGATTEAFF.

V usage is TRBV6-2 or TRBV6-3 and J usage is TRBJ1-2, with TRBD1 as a possible D gene (6 bases). The ends were cut back, 0 bases at V and 8 bases at J, with 16 bases in the middle. There are 15 residues in the CDR3. The germline CDR1 and CDR2 sequences are MNHEY and SVGEGT. The CDR3 DNA sequence: TGTGCCAGCAGTTACTCGAGTGGGGGCCTCTGGGGCTACACCTTC. It specifies CASSYSSGGLWGYTF.

J is TRBJ2-7 and V is TRBV15; D perhaps matches TRBD1 (6 bases). The CDR3 runs 13 residues. From germline, CDR1 is LNHNV and CDR2 YYDKDF (reference sequence). The ends were cut back, 5 bases at V and 3 bases at J, with 11 bases in the middle. CDR3 in amino acids: CATSLDSFYEQYF. CDR3 sequence (DNA): TGTGCCACCAGCCTGGACAGCTTCTACGAGCAGTACTTC.

The chain links TRBV6-5 to TRBJ1-2; tentatively, D is TRBD1 (6 bases). Per the germline V gene, CDR1 is MNHEY and CDR2 is SVGAGI. The CDR3 length is 14 residues. Trimming stripped 0 bases from V and 8 bases from J, with 13 bases between. The CDR3 DNA sequence: TGTGCCAGCAGTTACTCCTACAGGGTAGAGGGCTACACCTTC. It yields the protein CASSYSYRVEGYTF.

The CDR3 loop reads CASSSEPPRLVFRPYNEQFF. CDR3 nucleotide sequence: TGTGCCAGCAGCTCCGAACCCCCTCGACTAGTGTTTAGGCCCTACAATGAGCAGTTCTTC. The rearrangement links TRBV11-3 to TRBJ2-1, with D possibly being TRBD2 (6 bases). The CDR3 extends over 20 amino acids. Germline assignment: CDR1 SGHNT and CDR2 YENEEA. The V end was cut by 4 bases, the J end by 2 bases, with 27 bases between.

The V and J genes are TRBV11-2 and TRBJ2-7; the D gene is possibly TRBD1 (6 bases). V lost 1 base and J 3 bases, leaving 13 bases between the germline ends. Germline V gene lookup returns CDR1 SGHAT and CDR2 FQNNGV. The CDR3 runs 15 residues. Written as DNA, the CDR3 is TGTGCCAGCAGCTTAGTAACAGGGATGGGCTACGAGCAGTACTTC. Translating it yields CASSLVTGMGYEQYF.